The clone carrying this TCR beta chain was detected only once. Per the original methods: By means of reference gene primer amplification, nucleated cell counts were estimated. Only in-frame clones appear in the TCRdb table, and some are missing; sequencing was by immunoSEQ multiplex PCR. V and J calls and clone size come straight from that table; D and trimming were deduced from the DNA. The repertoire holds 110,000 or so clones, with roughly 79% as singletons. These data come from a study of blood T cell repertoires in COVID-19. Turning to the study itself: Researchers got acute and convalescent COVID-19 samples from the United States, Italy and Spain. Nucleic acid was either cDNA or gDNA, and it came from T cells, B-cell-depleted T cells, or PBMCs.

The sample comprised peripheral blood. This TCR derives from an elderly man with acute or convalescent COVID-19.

CDR3 sequence (DNA): TGTGCCAGCAGTTTCCTTTCACAGGGGGCGAGTGGCTACACCTTC. The encoded protein is CASSFLSQGASGYTF. The chain joins TRBV6-5 to TRBJ1-2; 9 bases are a match to TRBD1. The CDR3 is made up of 15 amino acids. With V trimmed by 4 bases and J by 7 bases, 10 bases remained unmatched. Germline CDR1 MNHEY, CDR2 SVGAGI.